These 19 T cell receptor beta chains share one sample of origin, sequenced in a study of radiation and T cells in renal cell carcinoma. Assay used: immunoSEQ multiplex PCR; TCRdb lists only in-frame clones, some missing. Among about 86,000 clones, around 81% were seen once, and the ten largest hold approximately 8.8%. Time point here: blood 4 weeks post-SBRT, at nephrectomy. Indicated treatment: 15 Gy SBRT to primary tumor, nephrectomy 4 weeks later. The sequences come from blood, collected from a patient whose treatment included radiotherapy and nephrectomy. The origin of the receptors is a man aged 50 to 60 with renal cell carcinoma.

The rearrangement links TRBV6-5 to TRBJ2-3; 10 bases map to TRBD2. CDR1 is MNHEY, CDR2 SVGAGI, per germline. With 2 bases clipped from V and 5 bases from J, the junction kept 7 bases outside the gene matches. The CDR3 has 16 amino acids. The CDR3, as DNA: TGTGCCAGCAGTTACGCCGGGACTAGCGTTGTAGATACGCAGTATTTT. Translation gives CASSYAGTSVVDTQYF.

This chain connects TRBV27 to TRBJ2-7, with 13 positions matching TRBD2. Germline V CDR1 and CDR2: MNHEY, SMNVEV (reference sequence). The ends lost 2 bases at V and 7 bases at J; junction bases unmatched: 5. The CDR3 is 15 residues long. The CDR3 DNA follows: TGTGCCAGCAGTTTAAGGACTAGCGGGAGTCGGGAGCAGTACTTC. Protein product: CASSLRTSGSREQYF.

The rearrangement links TRBV7-2 to TRBJ1-1; D unresolved. The CDR3 length is 13 residues. V was trimmed by 5 bases and J by 6 bases, leaving 13 bases between them. Per the germline V gene, CDR1 is SGHTA and CDR2 is FQGNSA. The CDR3 protein is CASSDQGPSEAFF. The CDR3, as DNA: TGTGCCAGCAGCGACCAAGGACCTTCTGAAGCTTTCTTT.

This rearrangement joins TRBV6-1 to TRBJ2-7, with TRBD1 identical over 12 bases. The germline V gene has CDR1 MNHNS and CDR2 SASEGT. J was trimmed by 6 bases and V by 0 bases; bases with no gene match: 9. This CDR3 has 17 amino acids. CDR3 residues: CASSEAVGQGARFEQYF. The CDR3 DNA follows: TGTGCCAGCAGTGAAGCGGTGGGACAGGGGGCGCGTTTCGAGCAGTACTTC.

The chain recombines TRBV18 with TRBJ2-3; D not certain. Looked up from germline, CDR1 is KGHSH and CDR2 is LQKENI. V lost 4 bases to trimming and J lost 1 base, with 9 bases between them. This CDR3 contains 14 residues. This chain's CDR3 is CASSLGQRTDTQYF. The CDR3 bases are TGTGCCAGCTCACTCGGGCAGCGCACAGATACGCAGTATTTT.

V is TRBV7-9 and J is TRBJ2-2; D uncertain. CDR1 SEHNR and CDR2 FQNEAQ come from the germline V gene (reference sequence). This CDR3 has 13 amino acids. Trimming left V 6 bases short and J 5 bases short, with 10 bases between. CDR3 bases: TGTGCCAGCAGGGAACAGAGTACCGGGGAGCTGTTTTTT. It codes for CASREQSTGELFF.

V usage is TRBV19 and J usage is TRBJ1-5; D may be TRBD1 (5 bases). Germline V lookup: CDR1 LNHDA, CDR2 SQIVND (reference sequence). V was trimmed by 6 bases and J by 10 bases, leaving 13 bases between them. The CDR3 has 12 amino acids. The CDR3 coding sequence is TGTGCCAGTAGGAACCAGGGTCTTCCCCAGCATTTT. Translated: CASRNQGLPQHF.

Regarding this clone: Other DNA sequences in the same sample also yield this CDR3. The DNA of the CDR3 is TGTGCCAGCAGCCAAGTTGGGACAGGGTTCGACGAGCAGTACTTC. It is translated as CASSQVGTGFDEQYF. The genes are TRBV4-2 and TRBJ2-7; 9 bases line up with TRBD1. V gave up 1 base and J gave up 5 bases; unmatched junction bases: 6. The CDR3 is 15 residues long. In germline, CDR1 is LGHNA, CDR2 YNFKEQ.

This clone was observed many times. The rearrangement links TRBV10-3 to TRBJ2-2, with 8 nucleotides matching TRBD1. Germline assignment: CDR1 ENHRY and CDR2 SYGVKD. J gave up 7 bases and V 7 bases, and 26 bases lay outside the gene matches. The CDR3 is made up of 20 amino acids. CDR3 amino acids: CAITPSEAGGAQQISGELFF. CDR3 DNA sequence: TGTGCCATCACCCCCTCCGAGGCAGGGGGCGCGCAGCAGATCAGCGGGGAGCTGTTTTTT.

The J gene is TRBJ2-7, the V gene TRBV5-4; 12 bases are shared with TRBD2. The germline gives CDR1 SGHNT, CDR2 YYREEE (reference sequence). J gave up 4 bases and V 4 bases, and 12 bases lay outside the gene matches. This CDR3 has 17 residues. The CDR3 bases are TGTGCCAGCAGCGGGGGGCCTAGCGGGAGGGCGGTTTACGAGCAGTACTTC. Amino acids: CASSGGPSGRAVYEQYF.

The chain recombines TRBV14 with TRBJ2-7, with TRBD1 identical over 7 bases. Looked up from germline, CDR1 is SGHDN and CDR2 is FVKESK. After removal of 4 bases from V and 3 bases from J, the junction contained 6 bases not matched to a gene. This CDR3 comprises 14 residues. The CDR3 region is CASSRDSGYYEQYF. The CDR3 DNA is TGTGCCAGCAGCCGGGACAGCGGCTACTACGAGCAGTACTTC.

J is TRBJ1-3 and V is TRBV30, with D perhaps matching TRBD1 (6 bases). Trimming removed 3 bases from V and 0 bases from J, with 12 bases in between. Germline lookup yields CDR1 GTSNPN and CDR2 SVGIG (reference sequence). CDR3 length equals 15 residues. CDR3 residues: CAWSGTLNSGNTIYF. The CDR3 bases are TGTGCCTGGAGCGGGACATTAAACTCTGGAAACACCATATATTTT. The whole variable domain, filled in from reference TRBV30 and TRBJ1-3, reads SQTIHQWPATLVQPVGSPLSLECTVEGTSNPNLYWYRQAAGRGLQLLFYSVGIGQISSEVPQNLSASRPQDRQFILSSKKLLLSDSGFYLCAWSGTLNSGNTIYFGEGSWLTVV.

The V and J genes are TRBV19 and TRBJ2-2; 9 bases are a match to TRBD1. The V gene's germline CDR1 is LNHDA and CDR2 SQIVND (reference sequence). The CDR3 sequence is 14 residues long. V shed 7 bases and J 5 bases; nucleotides not matched to a gene: 5. This chain's CDR3 is CASKETGGTGELFF. The DNA of the CDR3 is TGTGCCAGTAAGGAGACAGGGGGGACCGGGGAGCTGTTTTTT.

The CDR3 coding sequence is TGTGCCAGTAGTATTCGCCAGCCGGCGTGGGAGCAGTACTTC. This gives the protein CASSIRQPAWEQYF. This chain connects TRBV19 to TRBJ2-7; D gene uncertain. The CDR3 loop spans 14 amino acids. V dropped 3 bases and J dropped 7 bases, with 16 bases sitting between them. Germline V CDR1 and CDR2: LNHDA, SQIVND (reference sequence).

The chain recombines TRBV5-1 with TRBJ2-1, with TRBD2 matching 9 bases. This CDR3 has 13 amino acids. The J segment lost 6 bases and the V segment lost 2 bases, leaving 0 bases of the junction unmatched. From germline, CDR1 is SGHRS and CDR2 YFSETQ. The CDR3 DNA is TGCGCCAGCAGCTTACTAGCGGGCAATGAGCAGTTCTTC. This encodes CASSLLAGNEQFF.

J is TRBJ1-2 and V is TRBV30, with D possibly being TRBD1 (5 bases). V lost 1 base and J 0 bases, leaving 9 bases between the germline ends. This CDR3 region has 14 residues. Germline assignment: CDR1 GTSNPN and CDR2 SVGIG (reference sequence). The CDR3 DNA follows: TGTGCCTGGAGTGCACAGGTCTCTAACTATGGCTACACCTTC. This sequence encodes CAWSAQVSNYGYTF.

The chain links TRBV25-1 to TRBJ1-2, with D tentatively TRBD1 (5 bases). Germline V gene lookup returns CDR1 MGHDK and CDR2 SYGVNS. The V gene lost 6 bases and the J gene lost 4 bases, with 18 bases spanning the gap. This CDR3 contains 15 residues. CDR3 residues: CASRFEAGESYGYTF. CDR3 nucleotides: TGTGCCAGCAGATTTGAAGCGGGGGAGAGCTATGGCTACACCTTC.

This clone was counted only a few times. The chain carries TRBV5-1 and TRBJ2-2, with 8 bases matching TRBD1. The CDR3 spans 16 residues. Germline CDR1 reads SGHRS; CDR2 reads YFSETQ. Trimming at V came to 3 bases and at J to 5 bases, leaving 9 bases not matched to a gene. In DNA, the CDR3 is TGCGCCAGCAGCTCGACAGGGGATCATAGGACCGGGGAGCTGTTTTTT. Translated: CASSSTGDHRTGELFF.

The V call is TRBV28, the J call TRBJ2-4; D is perhaps TRBD2 (6 bases). V lost 8 bases and J 4 bases, leaving 12 bases between the germline ends. This CDR3 is 13 amino acids long. CDR1 is MDHEN, CDR2 SYDVKM, per germline. This CDR3 is CASGEDRKNIQYF. The CDR3 DNA reads TGTGCCAGCGGGGAGGACCGGAAAAACATTCAGTACTTC.